These T cell receptor beta chains were read from a single sample in a study of T cell responses to AZD1222 COVID-19 vaccine. Using immunoSEQ multiplex PCR, the repertoire was profiled, and TCRdb retains in-frame clones only, with some absent. The sample carries some 170,000 clones, 88% recorded once. The sample consisted of peripheral blood, taken 28 days after the second AZD1222 dose. All receptors derive from an adult who received the AZD1222 COVID-19 vaccine. Each CDR3 is given with its conserved first and last residue. The order of the fields is CDR3 length, D gene, J gene, clone size, V gene, CDR3 DNA, CDR3 protein. D genes are given only for firm matches. Some rows have no size entry. The others give once, few or many, or a class for an expanded clone.

CDR3 length: 15
D gene: -
J gene: TRBJ1-2
clone size: -
V gene: TRBV6-1
CDR3 DNA: TGTGCCAGCAGTGAAGCGAGCTTTATAGGCTATGGCTACACCTTC
CDR3 protein: CASSEASFIGYGYTF

CDR3 length: 15
D gene: -
J gene: TRBJ1-6
clone size: -
V gene: TRBV6-1
CDR3 DNA: TGTGCCAGCAGTGAATTATTAGGGTCTAATTCACCCCTCCACTTT
CDR3 protein: CASSELLGSNSPLHF

CDR3 length: 15
D gene: TRBD1
J gene: TRBJ1-2
clone size: once
V gene: TRBV7-2
CDR3 DNA: TGTGCCAGCAGCAAAACCGTGACAGGGGACTATGGCTACACCTTC
CDR3 protein: CASSKTVTGDYGYTF

CDR3 length: 16
D gene: -
J gene: TRBJ1-2
clone size: -
V gene: TRBV6-5
CDR3 DNA: TGTGCCAGCAGTTACCCGCGCAAGGGTGGTGACTATGGCTACACCTTC
CDR3 protein: CASSYPRKGGDYGYTF

CDR3 length: 16
D gene: -
J gene: TRBJ1-1
clone size: once
V gene: TRBV5-1
CDR3 DNA: TGCGCCAGCAGCTTGATGTTACGGGGGACCAACACTGAAGCTTTCTTT
CDR3 protein: CASSLMLRGTNTEAFF

CDR3 length: 15
D gene: TRBD1
J gene: TRBJ2-7
clone size: -
V gene: TRBV7-9
CDR3 DNA: TGTGCCAGCAGCTCGTGGACAGGCTTTTTGGACGAGCAATACTTC
CDR3 protein: CASSSWTGFLDEQYF

CDR3 length: 16
D gene: TRBD1
J gene: TRBJ2-7
clone size: -
V gene: TRBV7-9
CDR3 DNA: TGTGCCAGCAGCTTAAATGCAGGGGGACGTTCCTACGAGCAGTACTTC
CDR3 protein: CASSLNAGGRSYEQYF

CDR3 length: 15
D gene: -
J gene: TRBJ1-5
clone size: -
V gene: TRBV9
CDR3 DNA: TGTGCCAGCAGCGTAGACGGTGTCGGCAATCAGCCCCAGCATTTT
CDR3 protein: CASSVDGVGNQPQHF

CDR3 length: 15
D gene: -
J gene: TRBJ2-7
clone size: -
V gene: TRBV19
CDR3 DNA: TGTGCCAGTAGTATCGCCCCGGCCGGGCTCTACGAGCAGTACTTC
CDR3 protein: CASSIAPAGLYEQYF

CDR3 length: 12
D gene: -
J gene: TRBJ2-5
clone size: -
V gene: TRBV30
CDR3 DNA: TGTGCCTGGAGTGTAGACGGAGAGACCCAGTACTTC
CDR3 protein: CAWSVDGETQYF

CDR3 length: 15
D gene: -
J gene: TRBJ1-2
clone size: -
V gene: TRBV2
CDR3 DNA: TGTGCCAGCAGTCCATATCGGACGGGCCCATATGGCTACACCTTC
CDR3 protein: CASSPYRTGPYGYTF

CDR3 length: 16
D gene: -
J gene: TRBJ2-5
clone size: -
V gene: TRBV7-9
CDR3 DNA: TGTGCCAGCAGCCCTCGATCCGTAGGTGGGTTGGAGACCCAGTACTTC
CDR3 protein: CASSPRSVGGLETQYF

CDR3 length: 14
D gene: -
J gene: TRBJ2-1
clone size: once
V gene: TRBV4-1
CDR3 DNA: TGCGCCAGCATAGAGGAGGTGGGACCGGGAAGGCAGTTCTTC
CDR3 protein: CASIEEVGPGRQFF

CDR3 length: 16
D gene: TRBD2
J gene: TRBJ2-3
clone size: -
V gene: TRBV9
CDR3 DNA: TGTGCCAGCAGCGTAGACAGCGGGGGGGCCTGGGATACGCAGTATTTT
CDR3 protein: CASSVDSGGAWDTQYF

CDR3 length: 12
D gene: -
J gene: TRBJ1-1
clone size: -
V gene: TRBV5-6
CDR3 DNA: TGTGCCAGCAGCCGGACGGCCACTGAAGCTTTCTTT
CDR3 protein: CASSRTATEAFF

CDR3 length: 14
D gene: -
J gene: TRBJ1-1
clone size: -
V gene: TRBV5-1
CDR3 DNA: TGCGCCAGCAGCGCCGGCCCGGGGAACACTGAAGCTTTCTTT
CDR3 protein: CASSAGPGNTEAFF

CDR3 length: 15
D gene: TRBD1
J gene: TRBJ2-7
clone size: -
V gene: TRBV11-2
CDR3 DNA: TGTGCCAGCAGCTTTGGGACAGGCGGGTACTACGAGCAGTACTTC
CDR3 protein: CASSFGTGGYYEQYF

CDR3 length: 19
D gene: TRBD2
J gene: TRBJ2-2
clone size: -
V gene: TRBV5-1
CDR3 DNA: TGCGCCAGCAGCCCACCGGGACTAGCGGGGTTGAAGTGGACCGGGGAGCTGTTTTTT
CDR3 protein: CASSPPGLAGLKWTGELFF

CDR3 length: 14
D gene: -
J gene: TRBJ2-4
clone size: -
V gene: TRBV2
CDR3 DNA: TGTGCCAGCATCCCCCTGGTAGGGGGAGACATTCAGTACTTC
CDR3 protein: CASIPLVGGDIQYF

CDR3 length: 14
D gene: TRBD1
J gene: TRBJ1-1
clone size: -
V gene: TRBV9
CDR3 DNA: TGTGCCAGCAGCGTAAGGGGGCTGGGCACTGAAGCTTTCTTT
CDR3 protein: CASSVRGLGTEAFF

CDR3 length: 13
D gene: -
J gene: TRBJ1-5
clone size: -
V gene: TRBV7-3
CDR3 DNA: TGTGCCCAAATGGGGGATATTTGGAGGTCCCAGCATTTT
CDR3 protein: CAQMGDIWRSQHF

CDR3 length: 16
D gene: -
J gene: TRBJ1-2
clone size: once
V gene: TRBV18
CDR3 DNA: TGTGCCAGCTCACCACGGAGGCAGCCGACTAACTATGGCTACACCTTC
CDR3 protein: CASSPRRQPTNYGYTF

CDR3 length: 15
D gene: -
J gene: TRBJ1-5
clone size: -
V gene: TRBV5-6
CDR3 DNA: TGTGCCAGCAGCTTGTTTAGGGAATATGATCAGCCCCAGCATTTT
CDR3 protein: CASSLFREYDQPQHF

CDR3 length: 15
D gene: -
J gene: TRBJ1-1
clone size: -
V gene: TRBV5-1
CDR3 DNA: TGCGCCAGCAGCTTGGGTGGCAGGCCGGACACTGAAGCTTTCTTT
CDR3 protein: CASSLGGRPDTEAFF

CDR3 length: 14
D gene: -
J gene: TRBJ2-7
clone size: -
V gene: TRBV10-3
CDR3 DNA: TGTGCCATCAGTGCTGGGACCGCTACGGGAGAGCAGTACTTC
CDR3 protein: CAISAGTATGEQYF

CDR3 length: 14
D gene: -
J gene: TRBJ1-6
clone size: -
V gene: TRBV7-9
CDR3 DNA: TGTGCCAGCAGCTTATCGCAGGGACAAGGACCCCTCCACTTT
CDR3 protein: CASSLSQGQGPLHF

CDR3 length: 15
D gene: -
J gene: TRBJ2-7
clone size: -
V gene: TRBV27
CDR3 DNA: TGTGCCAGCAGTTTGGCCAGTCCGTCCCTCTACGAGCAGTACTTC
CDR3 protein: CASSLASPSLYEQYF

CDR3 length: 16
D gene: TRBD2
J gene: TRBJ2-2
clone size: -
V gene: TRBV30
CDR3 DNA: TGTGCCTGGACCCACCCAGCGGGGGGGGACACCGGGGAGCTGTTTTTT
CDR3 protein: CAWTHPAGGDTGELFF

CDR3 length: 13
D gene: -
J gene: TRBJ1-5
clone size: -
V gene: TRBV6-5
CDR3 DNA: TGTGCCAGCAGAAGGGATAGCAATCAGCCCCAGCATTTT
CDR3 protein: CASRRDSNQPQHF

CDR3 length: 15
D gene: TRBD1
J gene: TRBJ1-4
clone size: -
V gene: TRBV27
CDR3 DNA: TGTGCCAGCAGCCGGGGGGGACAGGCTAATGAAAAACTGTTTTTT
CDR3 protein: CASSRGGQANEKLFF

CDR3 length: 12
D gene: -
J gene: TRBJ1-1
clone size: -
V gene: TRBV21-1
CDR3 DNA: TGTGCCAGCAGCTCAGGCGGGAGAGAAGCTTTCTTT
CDR3 protein: CASSSGGREAFF

CDR3 length: 14
D gene: -
J gene: TRBJ1-6
clone size: -
V gene: TRBV7-2
CDR3 DNA: TGTGCCAGCAGCTTTAAGGGGCGAGATTCACCCCTCCACTTT
CDR3 protein: CASSFKGRDSPLHF

CDR3 length: 15
D gene: -
J gene: TRBJ1-3
clone size: -
V gene: TRBV30
CDR3 DNA: TGTGCCTGGAGCGCAAACAGGGCTGTGGGAAACACCATATATTTT
CDR3 protein: CAWSANRAVGNTIYF

CDR3 length: 14
D gene: -
J gene: TRBJ1-6
clone size: -
V gene: TRBV7-8
CDR3 DNA: TGTGCCAGCTCTACCAGTTTTCCCACTTCACCCCTCCACTTT
CDR3 protein: CASSTSFPTSPLHF

CDR3 length: 12
D gene: -
J gene: TRBJ1-1
clone size: -
V gene: TRBV12-5
CDR3 DNA: TGTGCTAGTGGTTTCCCAGAGGCTGAAGCTTTCTTT
CDR3 protein: CASGFPEAEAFF

CDR3 length: 15
D gene: -
J gene: TRBJ1-4
clone size: -
V gene: TRBV2
CDR3 DNA: TGTGCCACCAGACCCCCAGGTGCAACTAATGAAAAACTGTTTTTT
CDR3 protein: CATRPPGATNEKLFF

CDR3 length: 16
D gene: TRBD1
J gene: TRBJ2-3
clone size: -
V gene: TRBV7-9
CDR3 DNA: TGTGCCAGCAGCTTAAGTTCGAACAGGGGAATTGATACGCAGTATTTT
CDR3 protein: CASSLSSNRGIDTQYF

CDR3 length: 15
D gene: TRBD2
J gene: TRBJ2-5
clone size: once
V gene: TRBV6-1
CDR3 DNA: TGTGCCAGCAGTGACGCCGGGGGGAGAGGGGAGACCCAGTACTTC
CDR3 protein: CASSDAGGRGETQYF

CDR3 length: 14
D gene: TRBD1
J gene: TRBJ1-5
clone size: -
V gene: TRBV6-1
CDR3 DNA: TGTGCCAGCAGTGAGGGGGGACAGGTTAAGCCCCAGCATTTT
CDR3 protein: CASSEGGQVKPQHF

CDR3 length: 14
D gene: -
J gene: TRBJ1-2
clone size: -
V gene: TRBV2
CDR3 DNA: TGTGCCAGCAGTGAGGCCTCCCGGGGCTATGGCTACACCTTC
CDR3 protein: CASSEASRGYGYTF

CDR3 length: 17
D gene: TRBD1
J gene: TRBJ2-1
clone size: -
V gene: TRBV5-5
CDR3 DNA: TGTGCCAGCAGCTTGAGAGACCGGGACAGGGCCTACAATGAGCAGTTCTTC
CDR3 protein: CASSLRDRDRAYNEQFF

CDR3 length: 13
D gene: -
J gene: TRBJ2-1
clone size: -
V gene: TRBV18
CDR3 DNA: TGTGCCAGCTCACCAGAGATGAACAATGAGCAGTTCTTC
CDR3 protein: CASSPEMNNEQFF

CDR3 length: 13
D gene: -
J gene: TRBJ1-2
clone size: -
V gene: TRBV7-6
CDR3 DNA: TGTGCCAGCAGCTTACGGGGCCTGGAGGGCTACACCTTC
CDR3 protein: CASSLRGLEGYTF

CDR3 length: 15
D gene: -
J gene: TRBJ1-1
clone size: -
V gene: TRBV6-5
CDR3 DNA: TGTGCCAGCAGCACCCTCGGGCTAGGGAACACTGAAGCTTTCTTT
CDR3 protein: CASSTLGLGNTEAFF

CDR3 length: 18
D gene: -
J gene: TRBJ1-1
clone size: -
V gene: TRBV6-2/TRBV6-3
CDR3 DNA: TGTGCCAGCAGCATACGGGATTGGGGACACAGATCGAACACTGAAGCTTTCTTT
CDR3 protein: CASSIRDWGHRSNTEAFF

CDR3 length: 15
D gene: TRBD1
J gene: TRBJ1-6
clone size: -
V gene: TRBV7-8
CDR3 DNA: TGTGCCAGCAGATCAGGGGGTTCCTATAATTCACCCCTCCACTTT
CDR3 protein: CASRSGGSYNSPLHF